The 9 T cell receptor beta chains below were found in one sample sequenced in a study of cytomegalovirus exposure and HLA in healthy donors. The PCR ran on 60 Vbeta and 13 Jbeta primers. The assay was immunoSEQ multiplex PCR, and TCRdb's table has in-frame clones only and misses some. The data show around 160,000 clones, roughly 65% seen once. Sequenced: PBMCs. The receptors derive from a man younger than 30 in good health and CMV-seropositive.

V usage is TRBV6-5 and J usage is TRBJ1-2; D call uncertain. V gave up 2 bases and J gave up 8 bases, with 12 bases separating them. The CDR3 has 13 residues. Germline V CDR1 and CDR2: MNHEY, SVGAGI. CDR3 in amino acids: CASSYPEGLGYTF. The CDR3 nucleotides read TGTGCCAGCAGTTACCCCGAGGGATTAGGCTACACCTTC.

A remark on this clone: One junction end does not reproduce the germline sequence, and a read error may be involved. This sequence joins TRBV7-7 and TRBJ2-3, with 7 positions matching TRBD2. The CDR3 is 15 amino acids. Looked up from germline, CDR1 is SSHAT and CDR2 is FNYEAQ (reference sequence). CDR3 bases: TGTGCTAGCAGCCCCCAGGGCGGGGGTACAGATACGCAGTATTTT. Encoded protein: CASSPQGGGTDTQYF.

This clone has a single count. The chain joins TRBV4-1 to TRBJ2-1; no clear D gene. V was trimmed by 2 bases and J by 5 bases, leaving 25 bases between them. This CDR3 is 19 amino acids long. CDR1 and CDR2 (germline): MGHRA, YSYEKL. The CDR3, as DNA: TGCGCCAGCAGCCAAAGGAGCGAAGGCTCCGCGGCCCGGGACAATGAGCAGTTCTTC. It translates to CASSQRSEGSAARDNEQFF.

This clone was seen more than once but under ten times. An end of the junction differs from the germline gene, which may be a read error. The V and J genes are TRBV7-9 and TRBJ1-2; D ambiguous. Germline-derived CDR1 and CDR2 are SEHNR and FQNEAQ (reference sequence). This CDR3 has 13 residues. In DNA form, the CDR3 reads TGTGCCAGCAGCATTACAAAAAACTATGGCTGCACCTTC. Amino acid sequence: CASSITKNYGCTF.

The chain combines TRBV19 with TRBJ1-3; perhaps TRBD1 as D (6 bases). This CDR3 contains 16 residues. With 1 base removed from V and 2 bases from J, the gap between germline ends came to 12 bases. Germline-derived CDR1 and CDR2 are LNHDA and SQIVND (reference sequence). The CDR3 DNA follows: TGTGCCAGTAGTATAGGGGCCGGGACAACTGGAAACACCATATATTTT. Its protein product is CASSIGAGTTGNTIYF.

In its sample, this clone was seen a few times. The chain couples TRBV29-1 to TRBJ2-2; TRBD1 matches at 8 bases. This CDR3 has 13 residues. V was pared by 7 bases and J by 2 bases, with 3 bases of the junction left unmatched. Germline V gene data show CDR1 as SQVTM and CDR2 as ANQGSEA. Here the CDR3 reads CSADRGNTGELFF. The CDR3 coding sequence is TGCAGCGCAGACAGGGGAAACACCGGGGAGCTGTTTTTT.

The V call is TRBV6-5, the J call TRBJ1-2, with 7 bases fitting TRBD1. There are 14 residues in the CDR3. Germline CDR1 and CDR2: MNHEY and SVGAGI. V shed 5 bases and J 4 bases; nucleotides not matched to a gene: 7. CDR3 DNA sequence: TGTGCCAGCAGTACGGGACAGCATTTCTATGGCTACACCTTC. As protein: CASSTGQHFYGYTF.

The J gene is TRBJ2-5, the V gene TRBV29-1; a possible D gene is TRBD1 (5 bases). The V gene's germline CDR1 is SQVTM and CDR2 ANQGSEA. The CDR3 has 13 amino acids. With 4 bases removed from V and 0 bases from J, the gap between germline ends came to 9 bases. CDR3 in DNA: TGCAGCGTTGGCAGGGCTAACCAAGAGACCCAGTACTTC. It specifies CSVGRANQETQYF.

CDR3 coding DNA: TGTGCCAGCAGCTTGCCCGGGGGGACAGGCGGCCGGGCCCAGTACTTC. Its protein product is CASSLPGGTGGRAQYF. J is TRBJ2-5 and V is TRBV5-4; a possible D gene is TRBD1 (8 bases). The CDR3 spans 16 residues. CDR1 SGHNT and CDR2 YYREEE come from the germline V gene (reference sequence). Deletions cut 1 base from V and 9 bases from J, with 22 bases between.